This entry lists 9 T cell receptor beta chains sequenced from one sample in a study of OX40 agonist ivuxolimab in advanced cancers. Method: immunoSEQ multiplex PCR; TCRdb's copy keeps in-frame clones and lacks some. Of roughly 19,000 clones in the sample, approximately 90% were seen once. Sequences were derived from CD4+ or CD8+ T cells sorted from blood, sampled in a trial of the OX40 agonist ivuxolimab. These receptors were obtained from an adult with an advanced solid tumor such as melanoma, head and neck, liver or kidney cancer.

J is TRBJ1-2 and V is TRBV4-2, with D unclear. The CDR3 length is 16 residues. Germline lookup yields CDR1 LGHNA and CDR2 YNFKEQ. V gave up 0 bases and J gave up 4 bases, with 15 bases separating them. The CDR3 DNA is TGTGCCAGCAGCCAAGAGGGTGGAGTGGGAATCTATGGCTACACCTTC. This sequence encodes CASSQEGGVGIYGYTF.

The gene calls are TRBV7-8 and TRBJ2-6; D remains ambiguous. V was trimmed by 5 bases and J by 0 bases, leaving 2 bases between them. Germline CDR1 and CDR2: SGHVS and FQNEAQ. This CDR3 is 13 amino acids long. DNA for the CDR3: TGTGCCAGCAGCCCCTCTGGGGCCAACGTCCTGACTTTC. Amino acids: CASSPSGANVLTF.

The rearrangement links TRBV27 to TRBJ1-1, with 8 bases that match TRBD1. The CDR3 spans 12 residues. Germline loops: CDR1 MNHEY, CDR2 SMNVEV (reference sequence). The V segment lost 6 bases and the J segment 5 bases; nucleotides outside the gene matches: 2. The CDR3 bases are TGTGCCAGCAGCAGGGGGCGGACTGAAGCTTTCTTT. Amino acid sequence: CASSRGRTEAFF.

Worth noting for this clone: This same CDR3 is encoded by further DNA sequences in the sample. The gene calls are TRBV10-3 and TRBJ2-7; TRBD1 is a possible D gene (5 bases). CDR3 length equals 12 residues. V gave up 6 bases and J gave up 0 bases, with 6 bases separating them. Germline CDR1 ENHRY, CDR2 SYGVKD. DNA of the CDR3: TGTGCCATCAGCGACAGCTCCTACGAGCAGTACTTC. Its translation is CAISDSSYEQYF.

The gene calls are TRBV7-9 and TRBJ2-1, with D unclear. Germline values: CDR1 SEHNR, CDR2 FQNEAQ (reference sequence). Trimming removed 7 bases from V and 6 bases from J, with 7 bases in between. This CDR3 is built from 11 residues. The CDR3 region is CASTSSNEQFF. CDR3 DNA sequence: TGTGCCAGCACCTCCAGCAATGAGCAGTTCTTC.

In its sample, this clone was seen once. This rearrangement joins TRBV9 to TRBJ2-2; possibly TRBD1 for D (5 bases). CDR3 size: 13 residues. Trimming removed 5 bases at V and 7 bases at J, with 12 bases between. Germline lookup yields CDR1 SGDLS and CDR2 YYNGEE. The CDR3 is CASRVGQGGELFF. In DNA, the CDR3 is TGTGCCAGCAGGGTTGGTCAGGGCGGGGAGCTGTTTTTT. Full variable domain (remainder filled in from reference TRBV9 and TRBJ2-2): DSGVTQTPKHLITATGQRVTLRCSPRSGDLSVYWYQQSLDQGLQFLIQYYNGEERAKGNILERFSAQQFPDLHSELNLSSLELGDSALYFCASRVGQGGELFFGEGSRLTVL.

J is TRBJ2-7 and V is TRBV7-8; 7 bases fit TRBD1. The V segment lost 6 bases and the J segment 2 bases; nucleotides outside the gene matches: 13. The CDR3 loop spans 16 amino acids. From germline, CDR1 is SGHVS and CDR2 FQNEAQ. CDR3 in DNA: TGTGCCAGCAGTGGACGCAACACAGGACAGGCCTACGAGCAGTACTTC. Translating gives CASSGRNTGQAYEQYF. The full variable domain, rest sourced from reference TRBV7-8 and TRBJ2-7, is GAGVSQSPRYKVAKRGQDVALRCDPISGHVSLFWYQQALGQGPEFLTYFQNEAQLDKSGLPSDRFFAERPEGSVSTLKIQRTQQEDSAVYLCASSGRNTGQAYEQYFGPGTRLTVT.

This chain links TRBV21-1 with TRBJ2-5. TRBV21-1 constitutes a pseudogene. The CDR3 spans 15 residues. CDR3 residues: CASSNPRDGQETQYF. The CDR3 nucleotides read TGTGCCAGCAGCAATCCGAGGGACGGTCAAGAGACCCAGTACTTC.

CDR3 sequence (DNA): TGTGCCAGCAGCGTTGAGGGGGTTGACACTGAAGCTTTCTTT. Protein: CASSVEGVDTEAFF. The chain uses TRBV9 and TRBJ1-1, with a weak D call TRBD1 (6 bases). V gave up 2 bases and J gave up 3 bases, with 11 bases separating them. CDR1 SGDLS and CDR2 YYNGEE come from the germline V gene. This CDR3 has 14 residues. Together with reference TRBV9 and TRBJ1-1, the CDR3 gives the full variable domain: DSGVTQTPKHLITATGQRVTLRCSPRSGDLSVYWYQQSLDQGLQFLIQYYNGEERAKGNILERFSAQQFPDLHSELNLSSLELGDSALYFCASSVEGVDTEAFFGQGTRLTVV.